The rows below give T cell receptor beta chains drawn from one sample of a study of vaccination and CD4 T cells after COVID-19. Antigen specificity for these receptors is unknown. MiXCR was run by TCRdb on the PCR reads, yielding one entry per CDR3 protein. Among about 18,000 distinct CDR3 sequences listed, around four fifths were seen once. Sequencing was performed on CD4+ T cells from blood, cultured in vitro, taken after SARS-CoV-2 vaccination. These receptors all come from a human donor who received a COVID-19 vaccine. Each CDR3 is given with its conserved first and last residue. Fields, in order: CDR3 DNA, CDR3 protein, V gene, clone size, D gene, J gene. A D gene is named only where the DNA matches it firmly. Part of the rows lack a size; the others show once, few, many or a class for expanded clones.

TGTGCCAGTACTGGGGCCAACGTCCTGACTTTC CASTGANVLTF TRBV19 - - TRBJ2-6
TGTGCCAGCAGCTTAAGACAAGAGACCCAGTACTTC CASSLRQETQYF TRBV7-2 few - TRBJ2-5
TGCGCCAGCTCGACTAGCGGGGGTGACCCCGGTACGCAGTATTTT CASSTSGGDPGTQYF TRBV10-1 - TRBD2 TRBJ2-3
TGTGCCAGCAGCTTAGGAACAGGGGCCTCTGGAAACACCATATATTTT CASSLGTGASGNTIYF TRBV7-8 few TRBD1 TRBJ1-3
TGTGCCAGCAGCGACAGGGGGCTGCTCTATGGCTACACCTTC CASSDRGLLYGYTF TRBV7-8 few TRBD1 TRBJ1-2
TGTGCCAGCAGCCAAGAGCCTGGACCCTACAATGAGCAGTTCTTC CASSQEPGPYNEQFF TRBV14 few - TRBJ2-1
TGTGCCAGCAGTTTATCGCCTAGGGTAGGCGATACGCAGTATTTT CASSLSPRVGDTQYF TRBV27 - - TRBJ2-3
TGTGCCAGCAGTTACTCGAACTCCGGCGATACGCAGTATTTT CASSYSNSGDTQYF TRBV6-2/TRBV6-3 once - TRBJ2-3
TGTGCCAGCAGCGAAAGCGGGGGGGCGATTGGAGAGACCCAGTACTTC CASSESGGAIGETQYF TRBV7-6 - TRBD2 TRBJ2-5
TGTGCCAGCAAAAAACAGGGAGTAAGGGACACTGAAGCTTTCTTT CASKKQGVRDTEAFF TRBV2 - - TRBJ1-1
TGTGCCAGCACCCAAGGACAGCGGGACACCGGGGAGCTGTTTTTT CASTQGQRDTGELFF TRBV4-2 - - TRBJ2-2
TGTGCCAGCAGTTCGCTAGCGGGGGGACTTGAAGAGACCCAGTACTTC CASSSLAGGLEETQYF TRBV27 - TRBD2 TRBJ2-5
TGTGCCAGCAGCCCAGGGGGTATGACTGGAAACACCATATATTTT CASSPGGMTGNTIYF TRBV7-9 - TRBD1 TRBJ1-3
TGCGCCAGCAGCCAAGATGGGAGGGGCAGCACTGAAGCTTTCTTT CASSQDGRGSTEAFF TRBV4-1 - - TRBJ1-1
TGTGCCGGTGTCGGGACAGACTATGGCTACACCTTC CAGVGTDYGYTF TRBV7-9 - TRBD1 TRBJ1-2
TGTGCCACCCAACAGGCAGATTCGAACACTGAAGCTTTCTTT CATQQADSNTEAFF TRBV24-1 - - TRBJ1-1
TGTGCCAGCAGTTACATTGATGGGGGGCCGGACACTGAAGCTTTCTTT CASSYIDGGPDTEAFF TRBV6-5 - - TRBJ1-1
TGCAGCGAGAGGGGGACAACCACCTATGGCTACACCTTC CSERGTTTYGYTF TRBV29-1 - - TRBJ1-2
TGTGCCAGCAGTTTATCGGCGACAGACTATGGCTACACCTTC CASSLSATDYGYTF TRBV12-3/TRBV12-4 - - TRBJ1-2
TGTGCCAGCAGTAACACAGGGGGAGAAGGCTACACCTTC CASSNTGGEGYTF TRBV12-3/TRBV12-4 - TRBD1 TRBJ1-2
TGTGCCAGCAGTTACCGACAGGGGGCTAATTCACCCCTCCACTTT CASSYRQGANSPLHF TRBV6-5 - TRBD1 TRBJ1-6
TGTGCCAGCAGCCATCTTTCTAGCGGGGGCGCTAATACGCAGTATTTT CASSHLSSGGANTQYF TRBV6-1 - TRBD2 TRBJ2-3
TGTGCCAGCAGCTTAGCGTTTCAACCTAACACTGAAGCTTTCTTT CASSLAFQPNTEAFF TRBV7-9 - - TRBJ1-1
TGTGCCAGCAGTGAAGCTTGGGGACAGGGGGGGGGTGGCTACACCTTC CASSEAWGQGGGGYTF TRBV6-1 - TRBD1 TRBJ1-2
TGTGCCAGCAGCTTGGAAGGGGATGGAACCCAGTACTTC CASSLEGDGTQYF TRBV5-4 - - TRBJ2-5
TGCAGTGCTAGAGGGGTTGCGGGGGTTTTGGAGACCCAGTACTTC CSARGVAGVLETQYF TRBV20-1 - TRBD2 TRBJ2-5
TGTGCCAGCAGTGACCGAGTTTTTAGTTCACCCCTCCACTTT CASSDRVFSSPLHF TRBV6-1 - - TRBJ1-6
TGTGCCAGCAGCGCCAATCAGATGCTTAATTCACCCCTCCACTTT CASSANQMLNSPLHF TRBV2 - - TRBJ1-6
TGTGCCAGCATAAGGCAGGGGGCGTACACTGAAGCTTTCTTT CASIRQGAYTEAFF TRBV6-1 - TRBD1 TRBJ1-1
TGTGCCAGCAGTTTTCAGGGGGCTTACACTGAAGCTTTCTTT CASSFQGAYTEAFF TRBV12-3/TRBV12-4 once TRBD1 TRBJ1-1
TGTGCCACCAGTGACAGGACTAGCGGGGGGCTGTACACAGATACGCAGTATTTT CATSDRTSGGLYTDTQYF TRBV24-1 few TRBD2 TRBJ2-3
TGTGCCAGCAGTGAAGCAGGGGCGGATATAGGTTCACCCCTCCACTTT CASSEAGADIGSPLHF TRBV2 - - TRBJ1-6
TGCAGTGCCGGCCCAGACGCAACAGGGGCCACAGGTAGCAATCAGCCCCAGCATTTT CSAGPDATGATGSNQPQHF TRBV20-1 - TRBD1 TRBJ1-5
TGTGCCAGCAGTCTTAGGACAGGGACCGGGGAGCTGTTTTTT CASSLRTGTGELFF TRBV12-3/TRBV12-4 - TRBD1 TRBJ2-2
TGTGCCAGCAGCTTAGCGACAGGGAGGGTAACAGATACGCAGTATTTT CASSLATGRVTDTQYF TRBV7-6 - - TRBJ2-3
TGCAGTGCTCTCCGGGACCTGGATCAGCCCCAGCATTTT CSALRDLDQPQHF TRBV20-1 - - TRBJ1-5
TGCGCCAGCAGCTCGGAATATCGTCGGACTAATTCACCCCTCCACTTT CASSSEYRRTNSPLHF TRBV5-1 once - TRBJ1-6
TGCAGTGCTGGTTGGGACACCTACACAGATACGCAGTATTTT CSAGWDTYTDTQYF TRBV20-1 once - TRBJ2-3
TGTGCCAGCAGTGTGACAGGGGGCTATTCACCCCTCCACTTT CASSVTGGYSPLHF TRBV6-1 - TRBD1 TRBJ1-6
TGTGCCACCAGTGATTTTCACAGGGTGGGAGGGGAGACCCAGTACTTC CATSDFHRVGGETQYF TRBV24-1 few - TRBJ2-5
TGTGCCAGTGCCAACAGGGTCATGAACACTGAAGCTTTCTTT CASANRVMNTEAFF TRBV19 - - TRBJ1-1
TGCGCCAGCAGCTCCCCGACAGGGGGCACAGATGGCTACACCTTC CASSSPTGGTDGYTF TRBV5-1 - TRBD1 TRBJ1-2
TGTGCCACCAGCAGAGGGGGGGCCGGCGGGGAAAAACTGTTTTTT CATSRGGAGGEKLFF TRBV15 - - TRBJ1-4
TGCAGTGCCACCCGGACAGGGGGAAACACCATATATTTT CSATRTGGNTIYF TRBV20-1 once TRBD1 TRBJ1-3
TGCAGTGCTAAACAGGGGGTAGTTTGCACCTTC CSAKQGVVCTF TRBV20-1 - TRBD1 TRBJ1-2
TGTGCCAGCAGCCAACTTGGGTTCGAGCAGTACTTC CASSQLGFEQYF TRBV7-8 - - TRBJ2-7
TGTGCCAGCAGTGAAGGGCTAGCGGGCCCCACGGAGACCCAGTACTTC CASSEGLAGPTETQYF TRBV2 - TRBD2 TRBJ2-5
TGTGCCAGCAGCCGGATTCAGGGAAACACCATATATTTT CASSRIQGNTIYF TRBV12-3/TRBV12-4 - - TRBJ1-3
TGTGCCAGCAGCCGCTCCCTAGGTGAAGCTTTCTTT CASSRSLGEAFF TRBV7-9 few - TRBJ1-1
TGTGCCAGCAGTGATAGGGGGTCCTACAATGAGCAGTTCTTC CASSDRGSYNEQFF TRBV11-3 - - TRBJ2-1
TGTGCCAGCAAGGGGGGGAGGACCCAGTACTTC CASKGGRTQYF TRBV27 - - TRBJ2-5
TGTGCCAGCAGCCCCTCGGACAGGGGTCTCCAGCCCCAGCATTTT CASSPSDRGLQPQHF TRBV6-2/TRBV6-3 - TRBD1 TRBJ1-5
TGCAGTGCTCGCCCCGGAGGGGACGAAAGGGGGGTGGTCAAAAACATTCAGTACTTC CSARPGGDERGVVKNIQYF TRBV20-1 few - TRBJ2-4
TGTGCCAGCAGCCCGACCCAACAGGGCTCCGGCTACACCTTC CASSPTQQGSGYTF TRBV7-2 few - TRBJ1-2
TGTGCCACCAAACAGGGGAATCAAGGGGGGGACGAGCAGTACTTC CATKQGNQGGDEQYF TRBV24-1 - - TRBJ2-7
TGTGCCAGCAGTTTGAAGGGAGTGGACTCACCCCTCCACTTT CASSLKGVDSPLHF TRBV12-3/TRBV12-4 - - TRBJ1-6
TGTGCCAGTAGTGTCGCCGGGACAGGGGGTCAAGAGACCCAGTACTTC CASSVAGTGGQETQYF TRBV19 - TRBD1 TRBJ2-5
TGTGCCAGCAGCTTAGATCGCCGACAGGGAAGGGGCAATGGCAATGAGCAGTTCTTC CASSLDRRQGRGNGNEQFF TRBV7-9 - TRBD1 TRBJ2-1